The TCR beta chain described here comes from a study of blood T cell repertoires in COVID-19. This CDR3 contains 14 residues. V was pared by 5 bases and J by 3 bases, with 14 bases between. The germline CDR1 and CDR2 sequences are SGHNT and YENEEA. How the authors handled the data: Scientists estimated how many nucleated cells there were by amplifying reference gene primers. Repertoires were generated with immunoSEQ multiplex PCR, while TCRdb's copy carries only in-frame clones and drops some. The D gene and trimming were derived from the DNA, and the V and J assignments and clone size from that table. The sample includes approximately 670,000 clones, 70% to 90% of them seen just once.

The source is a woman aged 18 to 35 with acute or convalescent COVID-19. The sample was peripheral blood. The chain carries TRBV11-3 and TRBJ2-7, with a weak D call TRBD1 (7 bases). CDR3 sequence reads: CASSRGGTVYEQYF. In DNA, the CDR3 is TGTGCCAGCAGCAGAGGGGGGACAGTCTACGAGCAGTACTTC. Together with reference TRBV11-3 and TRBJ2-7, the CDR3 gives the full variable domain: EAGVVQSPRYKIIEKKQPVAFWCNPISGHNTLYWYLQNLGQGPELLIRYENEEAVDDSQLPKDRFSAERLKGVDSTLKIQPAELGDSAVYLCASSRGGTVYEQYFGPGTRLTVT.